This entry describes one T cell receptor (beta chain). Its specificity is unknown. Unique molecular identifiers were used to barcode this TCRbeta library. Via MiXCR, TCRdb re-called the PCR reads, giving one row per CDR3 protein. The sample shows hundreds of thousands of distinct CDR3 sequences, approximately 12% of them seen only once. This sample is drawn from a study of T-cell reconstitution after alpha-beta-depleted transplantation in children. Study-wide results and caveats: Surviving recipient T cells and thymic progenitors underlay high day-60 TCRbeta diversity in some patients. One year after transplant, T-cell counts and diversity came mostly from newly produced T cells.

V gave up 6 bases and J gave up 2 bases, with 17 bases separating them. CDR3 length equals 15 residues. The origin of this receptor is a male patient aged 10-17 years who had a stem cell transplant for acute myeloid leukemia, so the T cells may come from the graft donor. V usage is TRBV12-3 or TRBV12-4 and J usage is TRBJ2-7; possibly TRBD1 or TRBD2 for D (5 bases each). Specimen: PBMCs, mostly from graft donor cells, collected 360 days after TCRalphabeta/CD19-depleted stem cell transplant. CDR3 protein: CASSPGTTYPYEQYF. CDR3 nucleotides: TGTGCCAGCAGCCCGGGGACCACCTATCCCTACGAGCAGTACTTC.